This T cell receptor (beta chain) was identified in a study of technical replicates of blood from a handful of donors. Clones were read by immunoSEQ multiplex PCR, and TCRdb kept only the in-frame ones, dropping some. The data show approximately 81,000 clones, about 81% seen once. Only one count was recorded for this clone. V lost 0 bases and J 6 bases, leaving 4 bases between the germline ends. The germline CDR1 and CDR2 sequences are MGHRA and YSYEKL. The CDR3 length is 12 residues. The receptor's source is a human donor in good health. Some clones in this sample may be carry-over from other donors' samples. The V gene is TRBV4-1, the J gene TRBJ2-3; D is ambiguous. Sequenced material: PBMCs. The CDR3 DNA reads as TGCGCCAGCAGCCAAGACAGGGATACGCAGTATTTT. Protein product: CASSQDRDTQYF.